These T cell receptor beta chains were read from a single sample in a study of STAT3 mutations in large granular lymphocyte leukemia. Using immunoSEQ multiplex PCR, the repertoire was profiled, and TCRdb retains in-frame clones only, with some absent. Here the sample spans around 39,000 clones, about 88% being singletons. The specimen was PBMCs. Receptors originate from a human donor with T large granular lymphocyte leukemia. Some clones in this sample may be carry-over from other donors' samples. The CDR3 runs from the conserved cysteine through the conserved F or W. The size field is filled for only some rows; it gives once, few, many or a size class.

j_call: TRBJ2-3; v_call: TRBV27; clone_size: once; cdr3_aa: CASSLAGRRRGDTQYF
j_call: TRBJ1-2; v_call: TRBV13; clone_size: -; cdr3_aa: CASSGVPQGPRGYTF
j_call: TRBJ1-5; v_call: TRBV4-1; clone_size: -; cdr3_aa: CASSQDPPTGNQPQHF
j_call: TRBJ2-7; v_call: TRBV7-9; clone_size: -; cdr3_aa: CASSPFTTAGQYF
j_call: TRBJ1-1; v_call: TRBV2; clone_size: -; cdr3_aa: CASSEGQGRTNTEAFF
j_call: TRBJ2-1; v_call: TRBV5-1; clone_size: -; cdr3_aa: CASSLTGADNEQFF
j_call: TRBJ2-3; v_call: TRBV9; clone_size: -; cdr3_aa: CASSVATGTRTHTQYF
j_call: TRBJ1-6; v_call: TRBV5-4; clone_size: -; cdr3_aa: CASTRTPSSYNSPLHF
j_call: TRBJ2-6; v_call: TRBV5-1; clone_size: -; cdr3_aa: CASSWWSGQGASGANVLTF
j_call: TRBJ2-1; v_call: TRBV7-9; clone_size: few; cdr3_aa: CASSLATGGKYNEQFF
j_call: TRBJ1-2; v_call: TRBV6-1; clone_size: -; cdr3_aa: CASSLYRGGGYTF
j_call: TRBJ1-5; v_call: TRBV4-1; clone_size: -; cdr3_aa: CASSIGGTGNPPQHF
j_call: TRBJ1-3; v_call: TRBV13; clone_size: -; cdr3_aa: CASSLERGAAGNTIYF
j_call: TRBJ1-1; v_call: TRBV5-6; clone_size: -; cdr3_aa: CASSLWTTGTEAFF
j_call: TRBJ1-1; v_call: TRBV27; clone_size: -; cdr3_aa: CASGWTEAFF
j_call: TRBJ2-5; v_call: TRBV5-1; clone_size: -; cdr3_aa: CASSLRGTYQETQYF
j_call: TRBJ1-5; v_call: TRBV29-1; clone_size: -; cdr3_aa: CSVGARDQPQHF
j_call: TRBJ1-4; v_call: TRBV18; clone_size: -; cdr3_aa: CASSTNQLATNEKLFF
j_call: TRBJ2-5; v_call: TRBV5-1; clone_size: once; cdr3_aa: CASSLDSGGPGGTQYF
j_call: TRBJ1-5; v_call: TRBV5-6; clone_size: -; cdr3_aa: CASSLFTVIDQPQHF
j_call: TRBJ1-6; v_call: TRBV7-2; clone_size: -; cdr3_aa: CASSMSGTAHSPLHF
j_call: TRBJ1-2; v_call: TRBV19; clone_size: -; cdr3_aa: CASSISGPGGYTF